Listed below are T cell receptor beta chains from one sample, sequenced in a study of OX40 agonist ivuxolimab in advanced cancers. Assay used: immunoSEQ multiplex PCR; TCRdb lists only in-frame clones, some missing. The sample contains under 85,000 clones, 94% of which appear only once. The source material was CD4+ or CD8+ T cells sorted from blood, sampled in a trial of the OX40 agonist ivuxolimab. These receptors came from an adult with an advanced solid tumor such as melanoma, head and neck, liver or kidney cancer. CDR3s include the opening cysteine and the closing phenylalanine or tryptophan.

j_call v_call cdr3_aa
TRBJ2-7 TRBV6-6 CASSPLRPSMYEQYF
TRBJ2-3 TRBV4-3 CASSQEQGVSGTDTQYF
TRBJ2-1 TRBV4-3 CASSQDPGGLQFF
TRBJ2-7 TRBV4-1 CASSPEWAGFSYEQYF
TRBJ2-3 TRBV27 CASSFGQVDTQYF
TRBJ2-1 TRBV10-2 CASITRPNRDYNEQFF
TRBJ2-5 TRBV4-3 CASSQEGRVQETQYF
TRBJ1-3 TRBV13 CASSLGATSGNTIYF
TRBJ2-5 TRBV11-2 CASRPGQGVETQYF
TRBJ2-2 TRBV18 CASSPLETNTGELFF
TRBJ1-1 TRBV27 CASSLSSGKPAFF
TRBJ2-1 TRBV28 CASTPRYNEQFF
TRBJ2-4 TRBV4-2 CASSQGYRGQAKNIQYF
TRBJ2-5 TRBV28 CASSLSEGQNLQETQYF
TRBJ2-2 TRBV5-1 CASSLAVGGYTGELFF
TRBJ2-5 TRBV27 CASSLGTGGFATQYF
- TRBV7-9 CASSFDYEQYF
TRBJ2-3 TRBV19 CASSMRGTSNTDTQYF
TRBJ2-5 TRBV27 CASSPREEWETQYF
TRBJ2-5 TRBV2 CASIGQREETQYF
TRBJ1-1 TRBV27 CASSLLARMNTEAFF
TRBJ2-3 TRBV4-3 CASSLRVAGGTDTQYF
TRBJ1-6 TRBV25-1 CASTPKGDSYNSPLHF
TRBJ2-5 TRBV7-2 CASSLGDSSGSRETQYF
TRBJ2-7 TRBV13 CASSPWGGSYEQYF
TRBJ2-7 TRBV28 CASSEAGLSYEQYF
TRBJ2-1 TRBV10-3 CAISIKGGGNEQFF
TRBJ1-2 TRBV27 CASSLTGSPNYGYTF
TRBJ1-1 TRBV19 CASSWTGEATEAFF
TRBJ2-4 TRBV6-5 CASSYRGENIQYF
TRBJ2-7 TRBV27 CASSPGLVYSYEQYF
TRBJ1-1 TRBV19 CASTAFTPGQSFNTEAFF
TRBJ2-3 TRBV9 CASSPNPPSTDTQYF
TRBJ2-1 TRBV10-3 CAISESRLAGGYPYNEQFF
TRBJ2-1 TRBV28 CASSGVGQSYNEQFF
TRBJ2-1 TRBV5-4 CASSPPGQVQNEQFF
TRBJ2-2 TRBV9 CASSVPGSGTGELFF
TRBJ1-5 TRBV19 CASSIQGRFNQPQHF
TRBJ1-5 TRBV6-5 CASSTDGYSNQPQHF
TRBJ2-7 TRBV30 CARSTVQESSEQYF
TRBJ2-2 TRBV4-3 CASSPLPSGSSTGELFF
TRBJ1-1 TRBV9 CASSELLRSMNTEAFF
TRBJ1-6 TRBV6-4 CASSDRPGQGNSPLHF
TRBJ2-1 TRBV7-6 CASKELAGYNEQFF
TRBJ2-7 TRBV7-9 CASSTRTGGYEQYF
TRBJ2-7 TRBV4-3 CASSQVEGTPSYEQYF
TRBJ1-1 TRBV7-9 CASSYRRGPKGNTEAFF
TRBJ1-2 TRBV19 CASSLGQGLGYTF
TRBJ2-3 TRBV7-6 CASSPTSGYGDTQYF
TRBJ2-1 TRBV7-8 CASSSPSRGQGSYNEQFF
TRBJ2-3 TRBV7-8 CASSPQLGRNTDTQYF
TRBJ2-7 TRBV6-5 CASSRDRAYEQYF
TRBJ2-7 TRBV6-5 CASSYAQGFGYEQYF
TRBJ2-7 TRBV5-6 CASSWSGISSYEQYF
TRBJ1-4 TRBV10-3 CAISEVGGEKLFF